One sample yielded the 28 T cell receptor beta chains listed below, sequenced in a study of cytomegalovirus exposure and HLA in healthy donors (dated by TCRdb to 2017 to 2019). The library was produced with the immunoSEQ multiplex PCR assay. For the multiplex PCR, a mixture combining 60 forward primers for TCR Vbeta segments and 13 reverse primers for TCR Jbeta segments was used. TCRdb's version of the immuneACCESS table is confined to in-frame rearrangements and falls short of the full clone set. An unresolved V gene accounts for under half of the shortfall where checked; the remainder is of unknown origin. The sample's records list about 160,000 clones. The ten most abundant clones make up approximately 2% of the sample. Sequencing was carried out using PBMCs. The receptors here all came from a man aged 25 to 40 in good health and CMV-seronegative.

Note on this clone: At one end the junction does not follow the germline gene, possibly because of a read error. The sample holds other DNA sequences that translate to the same CDR3. The chain recombines TRBV4-1 with TRBJ1-3; 8 positions match TRBD1. Looked up from germline, CDR1 is MGHRA and CDR2 is YSYEKL. The CDR3 is 17 residues long. The CDR3 spells CASSQARGTGKVYTIYF. In DNA, the CDR3 is TGCGCAAGCAGCCAAGCACGCGGGACAGGAAAAGTTTACACCATATATTTT.

The rearrangement joins TRBV7-9 to TRBJ2-7; TRBD2 matches at 9 bases. After removal of 1 base from V and 3 bases from J, the junction contained 7 bases not matched to a gene. Germline-derived CDR1 and CDR2 are SEHNR and FQNEAQ (reference sequence). CDR3 length: 16 amino acids. CDR3 loop: CASSLGRGREGYEQYF. In DNA, the CDR3 is TGTGCCAGCAGCTTAGGCCGCGGGAGGGAAGGCTACGAGCAGTACTTC.

The chain uses TRBV4-3 and TRBJ2-5; 7 bases line up with TRBD1. With the DNA end fitting TRBJ2-7 better, the J assignment may be wrong. CDR3 length: 15 residues. Germline V CDR1 and CDR2: LGHNA, YSLEER. The CDR3 coding sequence is TGCGCCAGCAGCCAAGATCGTCACAGGGGCTACGAGCAGTACTTC. Protein: CASSQDRHRGYEQYF.

The V call is TRBV29-1, the J call TRBJ2-5; tentatively, D is TRBD2 (6 bases). Trimming cost V 5 bases and J 4 bases, with 17 bases left between them. The CDR3 loop spans 14 amino acids. CDR1 is SQVTM and CDR2 is ANQGSEA in the germline V gene. CDR3 residues: CSVRGGGERETQYF. The CDR3 DNA is TGCAGCGTTAGAGGCGGAGGGGAGCGAGAGACCCAGTACTTC.

The chain joins TRBV6-1 to TRBJ1-2, with TRBD1 identical over 7 bases. Looked up from germline, CDR1 is MNHNS and CDR2 is SASEGT. V lost 2 bases, J lost 6 bases, and 6 bases stayed unmatched. This CDR3 contains 14 residues. This CDR3 reads CASSEQGVEDGYTF. In DNA, the CDR3 is TGTGCCAGCAGTGAACAGGGGGTCGAGGATGGCTACACCTTC.

A word on this clone: The same CDR3 can be traced to other DNA sequences in this sample. This chain links TRBV5-1 with TRBJ1-1; D gene ambiguous. The germline V gene has CDR1 SGHRS and CDR2 YFSETQ. Trimming removed 2 bases at V and 1 base at J, with 6 bases between. The CDR3 loop spans 13 amino acids. CDR3 amino acids: CASSFTGNTEAFF. CDR3 in DNA: TGCGCCAGCAGCTTCACCGGGAACACTGAAGCTTTCTTT. The whole variable domain, filled in from reference TRBV5-1 and TRBJ1-1, reads KAGVTQTPRYLIKTRGQQVTLSCSPISGHRSVSWYQQTPGQGLQFLFEYFSETQRNKGNFPGRFSGRQFSNSRSEMNVSTLELGDSALYLCASSFTGNTEAFFGQGTRLTVV.

This chain connects TRBV2 to TRBJ1-1, with D tentatively TRBD1 (6 bases). Trimming stripped 8 bases from V and 5 bases from J, with 18 bases between. The CDR3 runs to 14 residues. Germline CDR1 reads SNHLY; CDR2 reads FYNNEI. The CDR3 protein is CASLVRGRGTEAFF. CDR3 bases: TGTGCCAGCCTCGTAAGGGGGAGGGGAACTGAAGCTTTCTTT. Full variable domain (missing parts from reference TRBV2 and TRBJ1-1): EPEVTQTPSHQVTQMGQEVILRCVPISNHLYFYWYRQILGQKVEFLVSFYNNEISEKSEIFDDQFSVERPDGSNFTLKIRSTKLEDSAMYFCASLVRGRGTEAFFGQGTRLTVV.

For the CDR3, the DNA is TGTGCCAGCAGCTTGGTCGTACAGATGGCTAACTATGGCTACACCTTC. Encoded protein: CASSLVVQMANYGYTF. The gene calls are TRBV5-5 and TRBJ1-2; no clear D. The CDR3 runs 16 residues. In germline, CDR1 is SGHKS, CDR2 YYEKEE (reference sequence). V was pared by 0 bases and J by 0 bases, with 12 bases between.

V and J are TRBV7-3 and TRBJ1-4; the match to TRBD1 covers 8 bases. Looked up from germline, CDR1 is SGHTA and CDR2 is FQGTGA. V gave up 4 bases and J gave up 8 bases; unmatched junction bases: 3. This CDR3 is 13 amino acids long. In DNA form, the CDR3 reads TGTGCCAGCAGCTCCCGACAGGGGGAAAAACTGTTTTTT. This gives the protein CASSSRQGEKLFF.

This chain links TRBV30 with TRBJ2-1; D might be TRBD2 (6 bases). Trimming removed 1 base from V and 3 bases from J, with 10 bases in between. This CDR3 has 14 amino acids. Germline CDR1 and CDR2: GTSNPN and SVGIG (reference sequence). Written as DNA, the CDR3 is TGTGCCTGGAGTGGGGACTTGTTCTACAATGAGCAGTTCTTC. Encoded protein: CAWSGDLFYNEQFF.

This chain uses TRBV28 with TRBJ1-1, with D unresolved. This CDR3 comprises 12 residues. V was trimmed by 7 bases and J by 8 bases, leaving 14 bases between them. Germline V CDR1 and CDR2: MDHEN, SYDVKM. The CDR3 DNA sequence: TGTGCCAGCAACGGCCTCACGGAGGAAGCTTTCTTT. Amino acid sequence: CASNGLTEEAFF. The whole variable domain, filled in from reference TRBV28 and TRBJ1-1, reads DVKVTQSSRYLVKRTGEKVFLECVQDMDHENMFWYRQDPGLGLRLIYFSYDVKMKEKGDIPEGYSVSREKKERFSLILESASTNQTSMYLCASNGLTEEAFFGQGTRLTVV.

The chain recombines TRBV7-2 with TRBJ2-7, with a weak D call TRBD2 (6 bases). The ends were cut back, 3 bases at V and 4 bases at J, with 13 bases in the middle. The germline CDR1 and CDR2 sequences are SGHTA and FQGNSA. This CDR3 has 14 amino acids. The CDR3 DNA sequence: TGTGCCAGCAGCTTTTCCGGGAGCGGGTACGAGCAGTACTTC. The encoded protein is CASSFSGSGYEQYF.

The rearrangement uses TRBV6-5 and TRBJ2-2; the D gene is possibly TRBD2 (6 bases). The CDR3 is made up of 14 amino acids. CDR1 is MNHEY, CDR2 SVGAGI, per germline. Trimming shortened V by 6 bases and J by 3 bases, and 11 bases separated the two germline ends. The CDR3 reads CASRAGMDTGELFF. CDR3 DNA: TGTGCCAGCAGGGCGGGAATGGACACCGGGGAGCTGTTTTTT.

V is TRBV2 and J is TRBJ1-1, with 12 bases matching TRBD1. The CDR3 totals 13 residues. Germline V CDR1 and CDR2: SNHLY, FYNNEI. The ends lost 6 bases at V and 11 bases at J; junction bases unmatched: 7. CDR3: CASRPGTGGWAFF. CDR3 nucleotide sequence: TGTGCCAGCAGGCCTGGGACAGGGGGCTGGGCTTTCTTT.

The rearrangement joins TRBV5-1 to TRBJ2-2; 8 bases are a match to TRBD2. Per germline, CDR1 SGHRS and CDR2 YFSETQ. Trimming took 0 bases from V and 5 from J; bases not matched to a gene: 3. The CDR3 has 15 residues. CDR3: CASSLGLAQTGELFF. In nucleotides, the CDR3 is TGCGCCAGCAGCTTGGGACTAGCGCAGACCGGGGAGCTGTTTTTT. Drawing the rest from reference TRBV5-1 and TRBJ2-2, the complete variable domain is KAGVTQTPRYLIKTRGQQVTLSCSPISGHRSVSWYQQTPGQGLQFLFEYFSETQRNKGNFPGRFSGRQFSNSRSEMNVSTLELGDSALYLCASSLGLAQTGELFFGEGSRLTVL.

The CDR3 here is CASSYAQAGGPRKQYF. DNA of the CDR3: TGTGCCAGCAGTTACGCCCAAGCGGGAGGGCCGCGTAAGCAGTACTTC. The chain joins TRBV6-5 to TRBJ2-7, with TRBD2 matching over 10 bases. Germline V gene data show CDR1 as MNHEY and CDR2 as SVGAGI. This CDR3 comprises 16 residues. J lost 8 bases, V lost 2 bases, and 12 bases had no gene match.

The chain couples TRBV27 to TRBJ1-5; weak D call: TRBD1 (5 bases). The CDR3 sequence is 13 residues long. Germline V gene data show CDR1 as MNHEY and CDR2 as SMNVEV (reference sequence). Trimming left V 5 bases short and J 4 bases short, with 9 bases between. This CDR3 is CASSHQGNQPQHF. In nucleotides, the CDR3 is TGTGCCAGCAGTCACCAGGGAAATCAGCCCCAGCATTTT.

The rearrangement joins TRBV18 to TRBJ2-7, with 11 bases identical to TRBD2. The CDR3 has 15 residues. The junction had 4 bases not matched to a gene; V was cut back by 3 bases and J by 3 bases. Germline CDR1 and CDR2: KGHSH and LQKENI. The CDR3 coding sequence is TGTGCCAGCTCACCGGGACTAGCGGAGATCTACGAGCAGTACTTC. It specifies CASSPGLAEIYEQYF.

Comments on this clone: At one of its ends the junction is not consistent with the germline gene, which may arise from a read error. The chain is built from TRBV18 and TRBJ2-5; 12 bases agree with TRBD2. Per germline, CDR1 KGHSH and CDR2 LQKENI. The CDR3 covers 15 residues. For the CDR3, the DNA is TGTGCCAGCTCCCCACCTAGCGGGAGGGAAGAGACCCAGTACTTC. This codes for CASSPPSGREETQYF.

CDR3 amino acids: CASSPGLKFTGELFF. The CDR3 DNA sequence: TGTGCCAGCAGCCCGGGGTTGAAATTTACCGGGGAGCTGTTTTTT. This chain uses TRBV7-3 with TRBJ2-2, with a possible D match to TRBD2 (5 bases). Germline CDR1 reads SGHTA; CDR2 reads FQGTGA. The length of the CDR3 is 15 residues. Deletions cut 5 bases from V and 5 bases from J, with 15 bases between.

Note on this clone: Other DNA sequences in this specimen translate into the identical CDR3. V is TRBV11-2 and J is TRBJ2-5; no definite D call. Germline-derived CDR1 and CDR2 are SGHAT and FQNNGV. The CDR3 consists of 12 residues. The V and J ends lost 1 base and 5 bases respectively, with 5 bases between them. CDR3 sequence reads: CASSLGRETQYF. The CDR3 nucleotides are TGTGCCAGCAGCTTAGGTCGGGAGACCCAGTACTTC.

CDR3 in amino acids: CASSDEGNQPQHF. In DNA, the CDR3 is TGTGCCAGCAGTGATGAGGGCAATCAGCCCCAGCATTTT. V is TRBV2 and J is TRBJ1-5, with no clear D. This CDR3 comprises 13 residues. Trimming removed 3 bases from V and 2 bases from J, with 5 bases in between. The germline V gene encodes CDR1 SNHLY and CDR2 FYNNEI.

CDR3 coding DNA: TGCAGCGTTGACATTAACAGGGGGTTTGTCACTGAAGCTTTCTTT. It yields the protein CSVDINRGFVTEAFF. The chain combines TRBV29-1 with TRBJ1-1; 8 nucleotides align to TRBD1. Germline loops: CDR1 SQVTM, CDR2 ANQGSEA. The CDR3 length is 15 residues. V dropped 3 bases and J dropped 4; count of bases not matched to a gene: 10.

The chain combines TRBV19 with TRBJ1-1; 9 bases align to TRBD1. The ends lost 5 bases at V and 5 bases at J; junction bases unmatched: 12. The CDR3 is 16 amino acids. In germline, CDR1 is LNHDA, CDR2 SQIVND (reference sequence). CDR3 DNA sequence: TGTGCCAGTAGTCTCCTCGCCGGACAGGGGCGAACTGAAGCTTTCTTT. Residues: CASSLLAGQGRTEAFF.

This chain joins TRBV11-3 and TRBJ2-3, with 7 positions matching TRBD2. V shed 7 bases and J 0 bases; nucleotides not matched to a gene: 4. Germline CDR1 is SGHNT and CDR2 is YENEEA. This CDR3 comprises 14 residues. The CDR3, as DNA: TGTGCCAGCACCTCAGCGGGGAGCACAGATACGCAGTATTTT. Residues: CASTSAGSTDTQYF.

The chain uses TRBV6-1 and TRBJ2-7, with D possibly TRBD1 on 5 matching bases. In germline, CDR1 is MNHNS, CDR2 SASEGT. V was pared by 1 base and J by 2 bases, with 9 bases between. The CDR3 loop spans 14 amino acids. The CDR3, as DNA: TGTGCCAGCAGTGAAGGGGGCCTCCCCTACGAGCAGTACTTC. Its translation: CASSEGGLPYEQYF.

The rearrangement links TRBV11-3 to TRBJ2-1; 9 bases align to TRBD1. V shed 6 bases, J shed 8 bases, and the junction held 5 bases outside the gene matches. Germline CDR1 SGHNT, CDR2 YENEEA. This CDR3 contains 13 residues. Written as DNA, the CDR3 is TGTGCCAGCAGTCCGGACAGGGGCCATGAGCAGTTCTTC. Its protein is CASSPDRGHEQFF.

The J gene is TRBJ2-7, the V gene TRBV14, with 10 bases lining up with TRBD2. This CDR3 comprises 16 residues. The J segment lost 6 bases and the V segment lost 2 bases, leaving 10 bases of the junction unmatched. The germline gives CDR1 SGHDN, CDR2 FVKESK. For the CDR3, the DNA is TGTGCCAGCAGCCAATTTCGGGGACTAGCGAAGGGCGAGCAGTACTTC. Its protein is CASSQFRGLAKGEQYF.